Listed below are T cell receptor beta chains from one sample, sequenced in a study of tumor and adjacent non-tumor tissue in lung cancer. TCRdb recomputed calls from the multiplex PCR reads with MiXCR, one row per CDR3 protein. Among 50,000 to 60,000 distinct CDR3 sequences listed, about 70% were seen once. The sequenced material came from distant non-tumor lung tissue. These receptors were obtained from a woman aged 55-69 years with non-small cell lung cancer. CDR3s include the opening cysteine and the closing phenylalanine or tryptophan. A D gene is named only where the DNA matches it firmly. Expanded clones are given a class, and other clones once, few, many or no size at all.

TRBV28	.	TRBJ2-7	.	TGTGGCAGTTTCCAGGGTCTCTACGAGCAGTACTTC	CGSFQGLYEQYF
TRBV6-1	TRBD1	TRBJ2-7	.	TGTGCCAGCAGCGAACAGGGGAACGTCCTTTCCTGCGAGCAGCACTTC	CASSEQGNVLSCEQHF
TRBV29-1	TRBD1	TRBJ1-2	many	TGCAGCATGAATCCGACAGGGGGAAAGAATGGCTACACCTTC	CSMNPTGGKNGYTF
TRBV4-3	TRBD2	TRBJ2-1	.	TGCGCCAGCAGCCAATTTTTCACTAGCGGGAGGGCGATCGAAGAGCAGTTCTTC	CASSQFFTSGRAIEEQFF
TRBV6-1	.	TRBJ2-1	.	TGTGCCAGCAGTGAAGGACTGGGTGGTCACAATGAGCAGTTCTTC	CASSEGLGGHNEQFF
TRBV29-1	.	TRBJ1-1	once	TGCAGCGTTAACATTGTGGGTATTGAAGCTTTCTTT	CSVNIVGIEAFF
TRBV28	TRBD1	TRBJ2-7	.	TGTGCCAGCAGTTTACCCTTGGCAGGGGGTTACGAGTGGTACTTC	CASSLPLAGGYEWYF
TRBV28	.	TRBJ1-1	.	TGTGCCTGCAGTTTATTGCCTCCTACCTACAATGAAGCATTCTTT	CACSLLPPTYNEAFF
TRBV6-2/TRBV6-3	.	TRBJ2-7	.	TGTGCCAGCAATTATCGAATTGACAAGCGCGAGCAGTACTTC	CASNYRIDKREQYF
TRBV4-3	TRBD2	TRBJ2-3	.	TGCGTCAGCAGCACACTAGCGGGAGGAGTCACGGATACGCAGTATTTT	CVSSTLAGGVTDTQYF
TRBV6-1	.	TRBJ1-5	.	TGTGCCAGTAGTCGTCAGGCAGGGGATAGCTATCAGCCCCAGCATTTT	CASSRQAGDSYQPQHF
TRBV24-1	TRBD1	TRBJ2-3	many	TGTGCCACCAGTGACCCAGGACAGGGGACAACAGATACGCAGTATTTT	CATSDPGQGTTDTQYF
TRBV6-2/TRBV6-3	.	TRBJ2-1	.	TGTGCCAGTAGTTACTCGATCTCCTGCCTAGCTGCAGTTTCCCGCGGCTACAATGAGCAGTTCTTC	CASSYSISCLAAVSRGYNEQFF
TRBV28	.	TRBJ2-3	once	TGTGCCAACAGGCCGGGAACTAGCATAGATACGCAGTATTTT	CANRPGTSIDTQYF
TRBV6-5	TRBD2	TRBJ2-3	many	TGTGCCAGCAGTTATCGCAGCGGGGGGGCCGCTGATACGCAGTATTTT	CASSYRSGGAADTQYF
TRBV4-2	.	TRBJ1-3	.	TGTGCCAGCAGCCAAGATGGGGAAGGAATGGCTGGAAACACCATATATTTT	CASSQDGEGMAGNTIYF
TRBV6-2/TRBV6-3	.	TRBJ2-4	.	TGTACCAGCAGTGCTGACAGGTTAAGAGCCAAAAACATTCAATACTTC	CTSSADRLRAKNIQYF
TRBV28	.	TRBJ1-1	.	TGTGCCTGCAGTTTCGGGGCTCCCTATCCGGTTTTGAACACTGAGGCTTTCTTT	CACSFGAPYPVLNTEAFF
TRBV20-1	.	TRBJ1-1	.	TGCAGTGCCCGGACAAATGACTACACTGATGCTTTCTTT	CSARTNDYTDAFF
TRBV29-1	TRBD1	TRBJ2-1	.	TGCAGCGTTGGACGGTTGAAGGGGGCTTATGAGCAGTTCTTC	CSVGRLKGAYEQFF
TRBV4-2	.	TRBJ2-1	many	TGTGCCAGCAGTAGAGGGGGTAGCTCCTACAATGAGCAGTTCTTC	CASSRGGSSYNEQFF
TRBV6-2/TRBV6-3	.	TRBJ2-6	.	TGTGCCAGCAGTTACTACCAGTTCACCTTATCCTCTGGGGCCAACGTCCTGACCTTC	CASSYYQFTLSSGANVLTF
TRBV4-3	.	TRBJ1-1	.	TGCGCCAGCACCCTAGGTTCTGCAGGGGAAGCTTTCTTT	CASTLGSAGEAFF
TRBV6-5	.	TRBJ1-1	.	TGTGCCGACAGTTTCACTCCGGGACTAGAGAACACTGAAGCTTTCTTT	CADSFTPGLENTEAFF
TRBV4-3	TRBD2	TRBJ2-1	.	TGCGCCAGCAGTCAAAACCATGAGGCGGGAGCCCTGAATGAGCAGTTCTTC	CASSQNHEAGALNEQFF
TRBV20-1	.	TRBJ1-6	many	TGCAGTGCTAGTTCTGGGGCATTCAATTCACCCCTCCACTTT	CSASSGAFNSPLHF
TRBV29-1	.	TRBJ2-5	.	TGCGACGTTGGTCACAGATGGGAGACCCAGTACTTC	CDVGHRWETQYF
TRBV6-2/TRBV6-3	.	TRBJ2-5	.	TGTGCCATCGTGGATGTACAAGAGACCCACTACTTC	CAIVDVQETHYF
TRBV7-8	TRBD2	TRBJ2-1	many	TGTGCCAGCAGCTTAAAGACTAGCGGGGGAGGGGATGAGCAGTTCTTC	CASSLKTSGGGDEQFF
TRBV29-1	.	TRBJ1-2	.	TGCAGCGTTGAAGAATCCGTCCTGGGGGTAGCGGGTGACTGCACCTTC	CSVEESVLGVAGDCTF
TRBV5-1	.	TRBJ1-2	few	TGCGCCAGCAGCAACGGACAGCAAAACTATGGCTACACCTTC	CASSNGQQNYGYTF
TRBV4-3	TRBD2	TRBJ2-1	few	TGCGCCAACAGCCAAGAAGCAAGCGGGAGGTACAATGGGCAGTTCTTC	CANSQEASGRYNGQFF
TRBV4-3	.	TRBJ2-7	.	TGCGCCAGCAGCCCATCGACAAGGATCTATGAGCAGTACTTC	CASSPSTRIYEQYF
TRBV11-3	.	TRBJ2-7	.	TGTGCCGGCTGCTTAGATACGGGAATCTACGAGCAGTACTTC	CAGCLDTGIYEQYF
TRBV4-3	.	TRBJ2-7	.	TGCGCCAGCAGCCAAGAAAGCACAGAGTCGGCCGAGCAGTACTTC	CASSQESTESAEQYF
TRBV28	.	TRBJ1-2	.	TGTGCCAGCACTTTACCCGCTCAGGGAAAGTATGACTACACCTTC	CASTLPAQGKYDYTF
TRBV11-3	TRBD2	TRBJ2-1	.	TGTGCCAGCAGTACCGGGACTACTGGGATCGTTGAGCAGTTCTTC	CASSTGTTGIVEQFF
TRBV4-3	.	TRBJ2-2	.	TGCGCCAGCAGCCAAGATTGGAGTGAAATCACCGGGGGGCTGTTTTTT	CASSQDWSEITGGLFF
TRBV11-2	TRBD2	TRBJ2-1	.	TGTGCCAGCAGCTTAGGGATGGGACTAGCGGGGGTTAACAATGAGCAGTTCTTC	CASSLGMGLAGVNNEQFF
TRBV6-5	.	TRBJ2-6	.	TGTGCCAGCAGGTACACCTCTGGGGCCAACGTCGTGACTTTC	CASRYTSGANVVTF
TRBV4-3	.	TRBJ1-2	.	TGCGCCAGCAGCCAAGAGGCCCGGGCCTTGGATGGCTACACCTTC	CASSQEARALDGYTF
TRBV4-1	TRBD2	TRBJ2-1	once	TGCGACAGTAGCTTACTGGGACTAGCGGTGCATGAGAAGTTCTTC	CDSSLLGLAVHEKFF
TRBV7-8	.	TRBJ2-3	.	TGTGCCAGCAGCTTAGGGACGGCTAGCATAGATACGCAGTATTTT	CASSLGTASIDTQYF
TRBV28	.	TRBJ1-5	many	TGTGCCAGCAAACCGACAGTGATAAATCAGCCCCAGCATTTT	CASKPTVINQPQHF
TRBV12-3/TRBV12-4	TRBD2	TRBJ2-7	once	TGTGCCAGCAGTTTCGTTCTAGCGGGGGACTACGAGCACTACTTC	CASSFVLAGDYEHYF
TRBV6-2/TRBV6-3	.	TRBJ2-7	.	TGTACCAGTAGCGACACCTACGAGCAGTACTTC	CTSSDTYEQYF